Below, 32 T cell receptor beta chains from the same sample are listed, as sequenced in a study of shared clonotypes between healthy human individuals. The method was immunoSEQ multiplex PCR; TCRdb's version includes in-frame clones alone and lacks a portion of them. Of roughly 2,300,000 clones in the sample, just under 95% were seen once. The material sequenced was naive CD4+ T cells from PBMCs. Subset specified: CD45RA+ positively selected. The receptors originated from a man between 18 and 35 years old in good health. Some clones in this sample may be carry-over from other donors' samples.

The chain recombines TRBV7-3 with TRBJ2-2; perhaps TRBD1 as D (6 bases). The CDR3 is made up of 16 amino acids. V shed 5 bases and J shed 0 bases, with 13 bases lying between them. Germline CDR1 is SGHTA and CDR2 is FQGTGA. The CDR3 coding sequence is TGTGCCAGCAGCGTACAGGGCCCGGCGAACACCGGGGAGCTGTTTTTT. Protein: CASSVQGPANTGELFF.

J is TRBJ1-1 and V is TRBV4-1; D remains ambiguous. Trimming stripped 4 bases from V and 5 bases from J, with 11 bases between. Germline V gives CDR1 MGHRA, CDR2 YSYEKL. This CDR3 has 13 residues. The CDR3 region has the DNA TGCGCCAGCAGCCCCTGGGAGAATACTGAAGCTTTCTTT. This encodes CASSPWENTEAFF.

Notes on this clone: Other DNA sequences in the same sample also yield this CDR3. V is TRBV7-3 and J is TRBJ2-5; D call uncertain. Per the germline V gene, CDR1 is SGHTA and CDR2 is FQGTGA. This CDR3 has 13 amino acids. Trimming left V 5 bases short and J 4 bases short, with 11 bases between. CDR3 DNA sequence: TGTGCCAGCAGCCCAGGCGGCGGAGAGACCCAGTACTTC. It encodes CASSPGGGETQYF.

This chain connects TRBV6-1 to TRBJ2-7; 9 bases align to TRBD2. Germline V CDR1 and CDR2: MNHNS, SASEGT. This CDR3 is 16 amino acids long. V lost 3 bases to trimming and J lost 3 bases; unmatched junction nucleotides: 9. As DNA, the CDR3 is TGTGCCAGCAGTGACCGAGTAGCGGGGGCCTACTACGAGCAGTACTTC. This gives the protein CASSDRVAGAYYEQYF.

V and J are TRBV19 and TRBJ2-7, with D perhaps TRBD1 or TRBD2 (5 bases each). Trimming shortened V by 5 bases and J by 0 bases, and 11 bases separated the two germline ends. Germline assignment: CDR1 LNHDA and CDR2 SQIVND (reference sequence). The CDR3 is 14 residues long. CDR3 residues: CASSLGPISYEQYF. Written as DNA, the CDR3 is TGTGCCAGTAGTCTGGGACCGATCTCCTACGAGCAGTACTTC.

This chain connects TRBV5-1 to TRBJ2-7, with 16 bases aligning to TRBD2. Per the germline V gene, CDR1 is SGHRS and CDR2 is YFSETQ. V lost 1 base and J lost 1; bases outside the gene matches: 11. The CDR3 is 20 amino acids. CDR3 nucleotides: TGCGCCAGCAGCTTGTACGGATCGGGACTAGCGGGAGGGCCTTCCTACGAGCAGTACTTC. Translation gives CASSLYGSGLAGGPSYEQYF.

About this clone itself: Other DNA sequences in the sample encode the same CDR3. This chain connects TRBV9 to TRBJ2-7; possibly TRBD2 for D (5 bases). The V gene's germline CDR1 is SGDLS and CDR2 YYNGEE. There are 14 residues in the CDR3. Trimming left V 0 bases short and J 1 base short, with 8 bases between. CDR3 in DNA: TGTGCCAGCAGCGTAGATGGAGGTTCCTACGAGCAGTACTTC. It is translated as CASSVDGGSYEQYF.

This clone was seen just once. V is TRBV28 and J is TRBJ2-7, with D perhaps TRBD2 (5 bases). Germline CDR1 is MDHEN and CDR2 is SYDVKM. Trimming took 8 bases from V and 0 from J, leaving 17 bases between them. The CDR3 is 15 residues long. CDR3: CASFSGKKFSYEQYF. DNA of the CDR3: TGTGCCAGCTTCTCCGGGAAGAAATTCTCCTACGAGCAGTACTTC.

J is TRBJ2-5 and V is TRBV11-2; D may be TRBD2 (5 bases). Germline V gives CDR1 SGHAT, CDR2 FQNNGV. The CDR3 length is 14 residues. The germline V and J ends were trimmed by 6 bases and 4 bases, with 15 bases remaining between them. For the CDR3, the DNA is TGTGCCAGCAGATCCGTAGAGGCGGGAGAGACCCAGTACTTC. This translates into CASRSVEAGETQYF.

The chain is built from TRBV19 and TRBJ2-7; no reliable D call. This CDR3 contains 14 residues. Germline assignment: CDR1 LNHDA and CDR2 SQIVND (reference sequence). The germline V and J ends were trimmed by 10 bases and 0 bases, with 16 bases remaining between them. The CDR3 DNA follows: TGTGCCACCCGCCAGAGTGCACGCTCCTACGAGCAGTACTTC. It encodes CATRQSARSYEQYF.

The chain couples TRBV5-8 to TRBJ2-3; D is perhaps TRBD2 (6 bases). V lost 4 bases to trimming and J lost 2 bases, with 14 bases between them. Germline CDR1 reads SGHTS; CDR2 reads YDEGEE. The CDR3 length is 15 residues. The CDR3 protein is CASSGWRGITDTQYF. In DNA, the CDR3 is TGTGCCAGCAGCGGGTGGCGGGGAATCACAGATACGCAGTATTTT.

The chain uses TRBV6-5 and TRBJ1-2; 7 bases map to TRBD1. The CDR3 totals 13 residues. CDR1 and CDR2 from the germline V gene are MNHEY and SVGAGI. V lost 5 bases and J lost 7; bases outside the gene matches: 7. The CDR3 region has the DNA TGTGCCAGCAGTCTCTCAGGACAGGCTGGCTACACCTTC. Translating gives CASSLSGQAGYTF.

The V and J genes are TRBV15 and TRBJ1-6; 7 nucleotides line up with TRBD1. The germline CDR1 and CDR2 sequences are LNHNV and YYDKDF (reference sequence). The CDR3 contains 16 residues. V trimming: 0 bases; J trimming: 9 bases; junction bases outside the gene matches: 8. Here the CDR3 reads CATSRDRSGGSSPLHF. The CDR3 DNA reads as TGTGCCACCAGCAGAGATAGGTCAGGGGGTAGTTCACCCCTCCACTTT.

The sample holds one count of this clone. The V gene is TRBV29-1, the J gene TRBJ2-5; D is undetermined. V lost 4 bases, J lost 0 bases, and 6 bases lay in between. The V gene's germline CDR1 is SQVTM and CDR2 ANQGSEA. The CDR3 length is 12 residues. For the CDR3, the DNA is TGCAGCGTTGTTCAGTACCAAGAGACCCAGTACTTC. Translating it yields CSVVQYQETQYF.

The chain links TRBV14 to TRBJ1-1; D uncertain. This CDR3 has 15 residues. From germline, CDR1 is SGHDN and CDR2 FVKESK. Trimming left V 4 bases short and J 2 bases short, with 14 bases between. CDR3 amino acids: CASSRAGRSNTEAFF. The CDR3 DNA reads TGTGCCAGCAGCCGGGCCGGCAGATCAAACACTGAAGCTTTCTTT. Based on the CDR3 plus reference TRBV14 and TRBJ1-1, the full variable domain is EAGVTQFPSHSVIEKGQTVTLRCDPISGHDNLYWYRRVMGKEIKFLLHFVKESKQDESGMPNNRFLAERTGGTYSTLKVQPAELEDSGVYFCASSRAGRSNTEAFFGQGTRLTVV.

The V gene is TRBV30, the J gene TRBJ2-1; D gene ambiguous. Per germline, CDR1 GTSNPN and CDR2 SVGIG (reference sequence). The CDR3 contains 13 residues. Trimming took off 6 bases at V and 0 bases at J, with 9 bases between the two ends. Written as DNA, the CDR3 is TGTGCCTGCGCACCGAACTCCTACAATGAGCAGTTCTTC. It specifies CACAPNSYNEQFF.

The count of this clone is one. The sample holds other DNA sequences that translate to the same CDR3. This chain joins TRBV5-1 and TRBJ2-3; 12 positions match TRBD2. V shed 0 bases, J shed 4 bases, and the junction held 6 bases outside the gene matches. CDR1 SGHRS and CDR2 YFSETQ come from the germline V gene. This CDR3 has 17 residues. CDR3 DNA sequence: TGCGCCAGCAGCTTGGGGCGACTAGCGGGAGATCCAGATACGCAGTATTTT. Its protein product is CASSLGRLAGDPDTQYF.

The chain carries TRBV9 and TRBJ2-5, with D perhaps matching TRBD1 (5 bases). The CDR3 consists of 14 residues. V lost 0 bases and J 4 bases, leaving 10 bases between the germline ends. Germline lookup yields CDR1 SGDLS and CDR2 YYNGEE. Here the CDR3 reads CASSVAARAETQYF. The CDR3 DNA reads as TGTGCCAGCAGCGTAGCGGCCAGGGCAGAGACCCAGTACTTC.

V usage is TRBV11-3 and J usage is TRBJ2-3; TRBD1 matches 9 bases. Germline V gene data show CDR1 as SGHNT and CDR2 as YENEEA. This CDR3 region has 15 residues. The ends lost 3 bases at V and 5 bases at J; junction bases unmatched: 6. CDR3 DNA sequence: TGTGCCAGCAGCTTCGGACAGGGGTTAATAGATACGCAGTATTTT. Its translation is CASSFGQGLIDTQYF.

The chain combines TRBV11-1 with TRBJ2-7; D is possibly TRBD2 (5 bases). Trimming shortened V by 4 bases and J by 1 base, and 11 bases separated the two germline ends. Per the germline V gene, CDR1 is SGHAT and CDR2 is FQDESV (reference sequence). This CDR3 spans 14 amino acids. CDR3 region: CASSWTLSSYEQYF. In nucleotides, the CDR3 is TGTGCCAGCAGCTGGACTCTCTCATCCTACGAGCAGTACTTC.

V and J are TRBV6-1 and TRBJ2-7; D perhaps matches TRBD1 (5 bases). Between the trimmed V and J ends, which lost 1 base and 7 bases, there was a span of 14 bases. From germline, CDR1 is MNHNS and CDR2 SASEGT. This CDR3 is 14 amino acids long. CDR3 in amino acids: CASSEVLGRMEQYF. The CDR3 DNA is TGTGCCAGCAGTGAAGTTCTGGGGCGAATGGAGCAGTACTTC.

The chain uses TRBV6-6 and TRBJ2-7; D possibly uses TRBD1 or TRBD2 (5 bases each). Germline V gene lookup returns CDR1 MNHNY and CDR2 SVGAGI (reference sequence). This CDR3 is 12 amino acids long. The V end was cut by 9 bases, the J end by 2 bases, with 11 bases between. This CDR3 reads CASSGRTYEQYF. The CDR3 DNA follows: TGTGCCAGTTCGGGGCGGACCTACGAGCAGTACTTC.

This clone was recorded once. This CDR3 reads CASSQLIGQRDYNTGELFF. CDR3 nucleotide sequence: TGCGCCAGCAGCCAGCTCATAGGTCAACGGGACTACAACACCGGGGAGCTGTTTTTT. The gene calls are TRBV4-1 and TRBJ2-2; 7 bases fit TRBD2. Germline V gene sequence: CDR1 MGHRA, CDR2 YSYEKL. The CDR3 is 19 residues long. The V and J ends lost 3 bases and 2 bases, in that order; junction bases with no gene match: 15.

V and J are TRBV9 and TRBJ2-3; 11 nucleotides agree with TRBD1. Trimming at V came to 3 bases and at J to 3 bases, leaving 6 bases not matched to a gene. Germline V gene sequence: CDR1 SGDLS, CDR2 YYNGEE. The CDR3 consists of 16 residues. In DNA form, the CDR3 reads TGTGCCAGCAGCGCCCACCGGGACAGGGGGACAGATACGCAGTATTTT. Translation: CASSAHRDRGTDTQYF.

In regard to this clone: Other nucleotide sequences in the sample specify the same CDR3. V gene TRBV5-1 combines with J gene TRBJ2-2; D might be TRBD2 (5 bases). CDR3 length: 14 amino acids. V was pared by 0 bases and J by 4 bases, with 7 bases between. The V gene's germline CDR1 is SGHRS and CDR2 YFSETQ. DNA for the CDR3: TGCGCCAGCAGCTTGGATGGAGGCACCGGGGAGCTGTTTTTT. Its translation: CASSLDGGTGELFF.

The V and J genes are TRBV6-5 and TRBJ2-1; D remains unclear. The CDR3 has 12 amino acids. V dropped 6 bases and J dropped 9 bases, with 12 bases sitting between them. Germline-derived CDR1 and CDR2 are MNHEY and SVGAGI. The CDR3 loop is CASSPRRFEQFF. CDR3 nucleotides: TGTGCCAGCAGCCCCCGGCGGTTTGAGCAGTTCTTC.

This rearrangement joins TRBV7-9 to TRBJ1-2, with D uncertain. Germline values: CDR1 SEHNR, CDR2 FQNEAQ (reference sequence). Trimming left V 1 base short and J 7 bases short, with 13 bases between. CDR3 size: 14 residues. The CDR3 is CASSLGGWESGYTF. The DNA of the CDR3 is TGTGCCAGCAGCTTAGGTGGCTGGGAGAGTGGCTACACCTTC.

This clone is a singleton in its sample. This chain connects TRBV30 to TRBJ1-1, with TRBD1 matching 7 bases. J gave up 0 bases and V 4 bases, and 5 bases lay outside the gene matches. Per the germline V gene, CDR1 is GTSNPN and CDR2 is SVGIG (reference sequence). The CDR3 extends over 14 amino acids. For the CDR3, the DNA is TGTGCCTGGACCCGGGGACAGCTGAACACTGAAGCTTTCTTT. This gives the protein CAWTRGQLNTEAFF.

This clone was observed a single time. Other DNA variants within this sample encode the same CDR3. The rearrangement uses TRBV9 and TRBJ1-3; TRBD1 might be the D (6 bases). With 4 bases removed from V and 0 bases from J, the gap between germline ends came to 11 bases. The CDR3 runs 15 residues. Germline V lookup: CDR1 SGDLS, CDR2 YYNGEE. This CDR3 reads CASSPRQASGNTIYF. The CDR3 DNA reads as TGTGCCAGCAGCCCCCGACAGGCCTCTGGAAACACCATATATTTT.

This clone was detected once. Likely a read error: the CDR3 ends without its conserved phenylalanine or tryptophan. The DNA is omitted, as the CDR3 cannot be located on it reliably, and the CDR3 follows TCRdb's listing. The chain is built from TRBV11-2 and TRBJ2-4; the DNA was not used to check the table's D call, TRBD2. CDR1 is SGHAT and CDR2 is FQNNGV in the germline V gene. The CDR3 contains 14 residues when both ends are counted. CDR3 sequence reads: CASSHPVSREGFNL.

The chain joins TRBV4-2 to TRBJ1-1, with 12 bases identical to TRBD1. Looked up from germline, CDR1 is LGHNA and CDR2 is YNFKEQ. This CDR3 spans 18 amino acids. The V gene end was trimmed by 6 bases and the J gene end by 0 bases; junction bases not matched to a gene: 11. CDR3 sequence (DNA): TGTGCCAGCAGGAATTCCGGAGGGACAGGGGGCCTGAACACTGAAGCTTTCTTT. Amino acids: CASRNSGGTGGLNTEAFF.

The V call is TRBV2, the J call TRBJ1-5; 9 nucleotides match TRBD1. With V trimmed by 2 bases and J by 10 bases, 12 bases remained unmatched. Germline loops: CDR1 SNHLY, CDR2 FYNNEI. CDR3 length: 16 amino acids. The CDR3 DNA is TGTGCCAGCAGTGAAATGGCGGGGACAGGGAGTGATCCCCAGCATTTT. Translation: CASSEMAGTGSDPQHF.